This T cell receptor (beta chain) appears in the sequencing data of a study of blood T cell repertoires in COVID-19 (dated by TCRdb to the early 2020s). Background on the whole study: Collaborator samples came from the United States, Italy and Spain and covered acute and convalescent phases of COVID-19. Samples came from the ongoing ImmuneRACE study (first 160 participants) plus 1,254 subjects from 6 global collaborators. Subjects who had been exposed to COVID-19, were actively infected with it, or had recovered from it provided the deeply sampled blood TCRbeta repertoires that made up the dataset. A de-identified subject ID, COVID-19 status, age in years and sex were almost always included in the sample metadata. The repertoires were released in a freely available public database intended as a resource for research on the immune response to SARS-CoV-2. The prospective study material was composed of cDNA or gDNA derived from T cells, B-cell-depleted T cells, or PBMCs. Where available, HLA class I and class II types were obtained from metadata supplied by the sample provider rather than from assay-based typing.

Collaborating institutions collected whole blood in K2EDTA tubes following their own protocols. For TCRbeta analysis, collaborator samples were shipped as frozen whole blood, as isolated PBMCs, or as DNA extracted from either sample type. The immunoSEQ Assay, a bias-controlled multiplex PCR, was used to amplify TCRbeta CDR3 regions from genomic DNA. On the study's bioinformatics: Nucleated cell counts per sample were estimated from amplification of reference gene primers within the assay. To quantify the absolute abundance of each unique TCRbeta CDR3 rearrangement, sequence reads were collapsed and filtered. For each sample, productive Simpson clonality was calculated by taking the square root of Simpson's diversity index across productive rearrangements. TCRdb mirrors the immuneACCESS table, restricted to in-frame sequences. Some clones are absent from its copies; in checked studies, under half trace to an unresolved V gene, and the reason for the others is unknown. V and J calls and clone size follow that table, whereas D and trimming were derived from the DNA. The sample table records tens of thousands of clones; 88% of these occur just once. The leading ten clones occupy under 5% of the sample.

On the study overall, not on this receptor specifically: The amount of clinical and demographic metadata varied by source and participant and was provided uncurated.

A remark on this clone: The specificity of this receptor is unknown. No base quality information exists; no much larger clone differs at one position.

CDR1 and CDR2 were assigned from the germline V gene as MDHEN and SYDVKM. Taken from cysteine to phenylalanine, the CDR3 has 14 residues. Only the CDR3 part of the read is kept: 42 bases, read in frame from the first base. Deletion took 2 bases off V and 2 bases off J, with a span of 9 bases between the germline ends. The source material was peripheral blood. The sequence is built from TRBV28 and TRBJ1-2; the D gene identity is not certain. This sequence originates from a man between 65 and 85 years old with acute or convalescent COVID-19. The DNA sequence follows: TGTGCCAGCAGTTTAGCGGTTCTAAACTATGGCTACACCTTC. Its protein reads: CASSLAVLNYGYTF.